This T cell receptor (beta chain) was sequenced in a study of shared clonotypes between healthy human individuals. General study findings and limits: A handful of donors showed sharing of about 4.6% of naive CD4 clonotypes.

This clone was recorded once. Antigen unknown. V was clipped by 5 bases and J by 7 bases; unmatched bases: 9. Per germline, CDR1 MNHNS and CDR2 SASEGT. The CDR3 runs 15 residues. Data came from immunoSEQ multiplex PCR; TCRdb stores just in-frame clones and leaves some out. The sample consists of more than 1 million clones, around three quarters of them appearing once. The clonotype was recovered from a man between 18 and 29 years old in good health. Some clones in this sample may be carry-over from other donors' samples. The chain links TRBV6-1 to TRBJ2-1, with 9 bases that match TRBD2. Material: memory CD4+ T cells from PBMCs. Subset reported: CD45RA-negative fraction. The CDR3 coding sequence is TGTGCCAGCAGTAAGGGGACTAGCCTTTCGAATGAGCAGTTCTTC. Translation: CASSKGTSLSNEQFF.